Listed below are T cell receptor beta chains from one sample, sequenced in a study of OX40 agonist ivuxolimab in advanced cancers. Assay: immunoSEQ multiplex PCR; the TCRdb copy retains only in-frame clones and omits some. This sample has 65,000 to 90,000 clones, with around 90% found just once. This material consisted of CD4+ or CD8+ T cells sorted from blood, taken in a trial of the OX40 agonist ivuxolimab. The receptors here all came from an adult with an advanced solid tumor such as melanoma, head and neck, liver or kidney cancer. Each CDR3 is given with its conserved first and last residue. D genes are given only for firm matches. Rows give clone size only sometimes, using once, few, many, or a class for an expanded clone.

once,TRBV12-5,TRBJ2-5,TRBD2,TGTGCTAGTGGTCCGGGGACTAGCGGGGCCCCAGAGACCCAGTACTTC,CASGPGTSGAPETQYF
.,TRBV29-1,TRBJ1-1,.,TGCAGCGTTGAAAGGCAGACGAACACTGAAGCTTTCTTT,CSVERQTNTEAFF
once,TRBV10-3,TRBJ2-7,.,TGTGCCATAGGTATAGAGTCCTTTCGCGAGCAGTACTTC,CAIGIESFREQYF
.,TRBV9,TRBJ2-5,.,TGTGCCAGCAGCGCAGGGGTCGGAGAGACCCAGTACTTC,CASSAGVGETQYF
.,TRBV6-6,TRBJ2-7,TRBD1,TGTGCCAGCAAAACATGGGACAGCGCTACCTACGAGCAGTACTTC,CASKTWDSATYEQYF
.,TRBV28,TRBJ1-1,TRBD1,TGTGCCAGCAGTGCACACTCGGGACAGGCCACCCGAGCTTTCTTT,CASSAHSGQATRAFF
few,TRBV30,TRBJ1-5,.,TGTGCCTGGAGTGTACTATTCACCCAGCCCCAGCATTTT,CAWSVLFTQPQHF
.,TRBV30,TRBJ1-1,.,TGTGCCTGGAGTCGTCTAGTGACGAACACTGAAGCTTTCTTT,CAWSRLVTNTEAFF
.,TRBV5-1,TRBJ2-7,.,TGCGCCAGCAGCCCTCGAACGAGTAGCTCCTACGAGCAGTACTTC,CASSPRTSSSYEQYF
.,TRBV28,TRBJ2-3,TRBD2,TGTGCCAGCAGCTCCTGGGGACTAGCGTCAGCCGGGGATACGCAGTATTTT,CASSSWGLASAGDTQYF
.,TRBV7-2,TRBJ2-5,.,TGTGCCAGCAGCTTAGGACTAGTAGAGACCCAGTACTTC,CASSLGLVETQYF
.,TRBV19,TRBJ2-5,TRBD2,TGTGCCAGTAGTAGAGGGAGCGGGAGCCCCCAAGAGACCCAGTACTTC,CASSRGSGSPQETQYF
.,TRBV19,TRBJ1-2,.,TGTGCCAGTATAGAGCAGGGCCGGGGCTACACCTTC,CASIEQGRGYTF
once,TRBV4-1,TRBJ2-3,.,TGCGCCAGCAGCCAAGACAGTCTAGGCACAGATACGCAGTATTTT,CASSQDSLGTDTQYF
once,TRBV5-1,TRBJ1-5,.,TGCGCCAGCAGCCTCGGAGATGGCAATCAGCCCCAGCATTTT,CASSLGDGNQPQHF
.,TRBV5-1,TRBJ2-4,TRBD2,TGCGCCAGCAGCCCGTTAGGGACTAGCGGGAGGGGGAACATTCAGTACTTC,CASSPLGTSGRGNIQYF
.,TRBV4-3,TRBJ1-5,.,TGCGCCAGCAGCCAAGAGAGGCTTGGCAATCAGCCCCAGCATTTT,CASSQERLGNQPQHF
once,TRBV6-6,TRBJ2-7,.,TGTGCCAGCAGTTTAACCGGGACCACCTACGAGCAGTACTTC,CASSLTGTTYEQYF
once,TRBV5-6,TRBJ2-7,.,TGTGCCAGCAGCTTGATGGAGAGGGACTTCACCCACGAGCAGTACTTC,CASSLMERDFTHEQYF
once,TRBV30,TRBJ1-1,TRBD1,TGTGCCTGGAGTCGGGACCGCCAGGGGGCTGGGAACACTGAAGCTTTCTTT,CAWSRDRQGAGNTEAFF
.,TRBV25-1,TRBJ2-7,.,TGTGCCAGCAGTGAATCTCTAACGCTAGGTGGGGAGCAGTACTTC,CASSESLTLGGEQYF
.,TRBV11-3,TRBJ1-1,.,TGTGCCAGCAGCCGCTCCCGGGCAGGCGCTGAAGCTTTCTTT,CASSRSRAGAEAFF
once,TRBV18,TRBJ2-1,.,TGTGCCAGCTCAAACAAGCGGTTCAATGAGCAGTTCTTC,CASSNKRFNEQFF
.,TRBV28,TRBJ2-3,.,TGTGCCAGCAGTTCTTCTAGGGATACGCAGTATTTT,CASSSSRDTQYF
.,TRBV28,TRBJ2-3,.,TGTGCCAGCAGTCCTACCGGGGCACCAAGCACAGATACGCAGTATTTT,CASSPTGAPSTDTQYF
.,TRBV11-2,TRBJ2-1,TRBD1,TGTGCCAGCAGCTGGCCCGGGACAGCGTTGCTCTTCTTC,CASSWPGTALLFF
.,TRBV5-8,TRBJ2-5,TRBD2,TGTGCCAGCAGCTTGGTGCCTAGCGGGAGGCCTGTTGCAGAGACCCAGTACTTC,CASSLVPSGRPVAETQYF
once,TRBV5-1,TRBJ2-3,.,TGCGCCAGCAGCTTGGCCAATCCGGGTGGCACAGATACGCAGTATTTT,CASSLANPGGTDTQYF
.,TRBV5-8,TRBJ2-1,TRBD1,TGTGCCAGCAGCGGAGGACAGGGGGCGCTTAATGAGCAGTTCTTC,CASSGGQGALNEQFF
.,TRBV7-9,TRBJ2-5,TRBD1,TGTGCCAGCAGCTTTCTCCGACAGGGGGGAAAGCAAGAGACCCAGTACTTC,CASSFLRQGGKQETQYF
once,TRBV18,TRBJ2-1,.,TGTGCCAGCTCACCAGTCCCCCTAGCCTACAATGAGCAGTTCTTC,CASSPVPLAYNEQFF
.,TRBV11-3,TRBJ1-4,.,TGTGCCAGCAGCTTAACCCGGGGGTTACAGATTGCAACTAATGAAAAACTGTTTTTT,CASSLTRGLQIATNEKLFF
.,TRBV5-1,TRBJ2-3,TRBD2,TGCGCCAGCAGCTTGAGTATCCTAGCGGGAACAGATACGCAGTATTTT,CASSLSILAGTDTQYF
.,TRBV5-6,TRBJ2-7,.,TGTGCCAGCAGCTTGGGAACCCCCGAGCAGTACTTC,CASSLGTPEQYF
.,TRBV4-1,TRBJ2-5,TRBD1,TGCGCCAGCAGCCGAGGGACAGGGAAAGAGACCCAGTACTTC,CASSRGTGKETQYF
.,TRBV4-2,TRBJ1-2,.,TGTGCCAGCAGCCAAGATCTCGGTAACTATGGCTACACCTTC,CASSQDLGNYGYTF
few,TRBV5-1,TRBJ2-5,.,TGCGCCAGCAGCTTACAGGTTGGGGCCCAAGAGACCCAGTACTTC,CASSLQVGAQETQYF
.,TRBV5-1,TRBJ2-7,TRBD2,TGCGCCAGCAGTCCTCCCGGGACTAGGGCAATCTACGAGCAGTACTTC,CASSPPGTRAIYEQYF
.,TRBV7-8,TRBJ2-2,TRBD2,TGTGCCAGCAGCTTAGCTAGCGGGGCTGCCGGGGAGCTGTTTTTT,CASSLASGAAGELFF
.,TRBV2,TRBJ1-2,.,TGTGCCAGCAGCCCAGGAGGGGGGGGCGCCTACACCTTC,CASSPGGGGAYTF
.,TRBV29-1,TRBJ2-1,.,TGCAGCGTTGAAGATTGGAGGGTGGATGAGCAGTTCTTC,CSVEDWRVDEQFF
.,TRBV5-4,TRBJ2-7,.,TGTGCCAGCAGCCCCGGGGGTGAGGGGCGGTTGAGGGAGCAGTACTTC,CASSPGGEGRLREQYF
.,TRBV11-3,TRBJ2-3,.,TGTGCCAGCAGCTTAGAGGCCAGCACAGATACGCAGTATTTT,CASSLEASTDTQYF
.,TRBV19,TRBJ2-7,TRBD1,TGTGCCAGTCGTCGGGACAGGGCCTCCTACGAGCAGTACTTC,CASRRDRASYEQYF
.,TRBV30,TRBJ2-2,TRBD1,TGTGCCTGGAGCCAGGGGGTGGGGACCGGGGAGCTGTTTTTT,CAWSQGVGTGELFF
once,TRBV5-1,TRBJ2-5,TRBD2,TGCGCCAGCAGCACTCGGGGGGGTGAGACCCAGTACTTC,CASSTRGGETQYF